This is a list of T cell receptor beta chains from one sample in a study of brain T cells in children with intractable seizures. Data came from immunoSEQ multiplex PCR; TCRdb stores just in-frame clones and leaves some out. The table lists 65,000 to 85,000 clones, 85% to 95% of them singletons. The sample in question was peripheral blood, obtained at surgery. The receptors come from a boy under two years old with tuberous sclerosis and intractable seizures. The CDR3 runs from the conserved cysteine through the conserved F or W. A D gene is named only where the DNA matches it firmly. Some rows have no size entry. The others give once, few or many, or a class for an expanded clone.

TRBJ2-7 - TRBV25-1 - CASSYRVHEQYF TGTGCCAGCAGTTACAGGGTCCACGAGCAGTACTTC
TRBJ1-2 - TRBV19 TRBD1 CASMGIGGPYGYTF TGTGCCAGTATGGGAATAGGGGGCCCCTATGGCTACACCTTC
TRBJ2-3 - TRBV3-1/TRBV3-2 - CASSHLEDTQYF TGTGCCAGCAGCCACCTCGAGGATACGCAGTATTTT
TRBJ1-2 - TRBV19 - CASRVTGIQYGYTF TGTGCCAGTAGGGTTACAGGGATCCAGTATGGCTACACCTTC
TRBJ2-1 - TRBV4-1 TRBD2 CASSQARLAGDEQFF TGCGCCAGCAGCCAAGCGAGACTAGCGGGTGATGAGCAGTTCTTC
TRBJ2-1 - TRBV7-9 - CASSSAGFSKQFF TGTGCCAGCAGCTCCGCGGGCTTCTCAAAGCAGTTCTTC
TRBJ2-1 - TRBV30 - CAWSGGGGPNEQFF TGTGCCTGGAGTGGAGGCGGAGGCCCCAATGAGCAGTTCTTC
TRBJ2-7 - TRBV3-1/TRBV3-2 - CASSQVGGVYTYEQYF TGTGCCAGCAGCCAAGTCGGTGGTGTCTACACGTACGAGCAGTACTTC
TRBJ1-6 - TRBV19 - CASSIAQGSGNSPLHF TGTGCCAGTAGTATAGCTCAGGGGTCGGGTAATTCACCCCTCCACTTT
TRBJ1-6 few TRBV7-2 - CASSLLADSSPLHF TGTGCCAGCAGCTTATTGGCAGATAGTTCACCCCTCCACTTT
TRBJ2-7 - TRBV19 TRBD2 CASSIAGTYEQYF TGTGCCAGTAGCATAGCGGGCACCTACGAGCAGTACTTC
TRBJ1-6 - TRBV27 - CASRGASSYNSPLHF TGTGCCAGCAGGGGGGCGAGCTCCTATAATTCACCCCTCCACTTT
TRBJ1-3 - TRBV6-5 - CASSPDRSTGNTIYF TGTGCCAGCAGTCCAGACAGGTCGACTGGAAACACCATATATTTT
TRBJ2-1 few TRBV11-3 - CASSSLAPYYNEQFF TGTGCCAGCAGCTCCTTAGCCCCCTACTACAATGAGCAGTTCTTC
TRBJ1-2 - TRBV5-1 - CASSLSGAANYGYTF TGCGCCAGCAGCTTATCAGGCGCAGCTAACTATGGCTACACCTTC
TRBJ1-5 - TRBV2 TRBD1 CASSADRGRDQPQHF TGTGCCAGCAGTGCGGACAGGGGCAGGGATCAGCCCCAGCATTTT
TRBJ2-2 once TRBV12-5 - CASGLGLVGTGELFF TGTGCTAGTGGTTTGGGACTAGTGGGCACCGGGGAGCTGTTTTTT
TRBJ2-1 once TRBV7-8 - CASSPGSLAYNEQFF TGTGCCAGCAGCCCCGGGAGTTTAGCCTACAATGAGCAGTTCTTC
TRBJ2-1 - TRBV27 TRBD2 CASSLSDGLETYNEQFF TGTGCCAGCAGTTTATCCGACGGACTAGAGACCTACAATGAGCAGTTCTTC
TRBJ1-2 - TRBV6-1 - CASSGLGWENNYGYTF TGTGCCAGCAGTGGACTGGGATGGGAGAATAACTATGGCTACACCTTC
TRBJ1-5 once TRBV28 TRBD1 CASSIPGQGYNQPQHF TGTGCCAGCAGTATCCCGGGACAGGGCTACAATCAGCCCCAGCATTTT
TRBJ1-2 - TRBV2 - CASSEQLGGYGYTF TGTGCCAGCAGTGAACAGCTCGGGGGCTATGGCTACACCTTC
TRBJ2-1 - TRBV4-2 TRBD2 CASSRTGGPMNEQFF TGTGCCAGCAGCCGGACGGGAGGGCCGATGAATGAGCAGTTCTTC
TRBJ2-1 - TRBV11-3 TRBD1 CARTRDRSPPTYNEQFF TGTGCCAGAACCCGGGACAGGAGCCCCCCTACATACAATGAGCAGTTCTTC
TRBJ1-2 - TRBV5-4 - CASSAGGTRLNYGYTF TGTGCCAGCAGCGCGGGAGGCACTAGACTGAACTATGGCTACACCTTC
TRBJ2-5 - TRBV5-1 TRBD2 CASQGSGSPRETQYF TGCGCCAGCCAAGGTAGCGGGAGCCCCCGGGAGACCCAGTACTTC
TRBJ1-3 - TRBV9 - CASSVGGGSGNTIYF TGTGCCAGCAGCGTAGGCGGGGGCTCTGGAAACACCATATATTTT
TRBJ1-1 - TRBV9 - CASSVGIGGNTEAFF TGTGCCAGCAGCGTAGGAATAGGGGGGAACACTGAAGCTTTCTTT
TRBJ2-2 - TRBV2 - CASSVGAFANTGELFF TGTGCCAGCAGTGTAGGAGCATTTGCGAACACCGGGGAGCTGTTTTTT
TRBJ1-2 - TRBV6-5 TRBD1 CASSYSSQGANYGYTF TGTGCCAGCAGTTACTCGTCACAGGGGGCTAACTATGGCTACACCTTC
TRBJ1-1 - TRBV5-1 - CASSLETGGTEAFF TGCGCCAGCAGCTTGGAAACGGGAGGGACTGAAGCTTTCTTT
TRBJ2-7 - TRBV29-1 - CSVGEKRYEQYF TGCAGCGTTGGCGAGAAGAGATACGAGCAGTACTTC
TRBJ1-3 few TRBV5-1 TRBD1 CASSSFGGTGPSGNTIYF TGCGCCAGCAGCTCCTTCGGGGGGACAGGGCCCTCTGGAAACACCATATATTTT
TRBJ1-4 - TRBV24-1 - CATINTFRDGVFNSEKLFF TGTGCCACCATTAATACTTTCCGGGACGGAGTTTTTAATAGTGAAAAACTGTTTTTT